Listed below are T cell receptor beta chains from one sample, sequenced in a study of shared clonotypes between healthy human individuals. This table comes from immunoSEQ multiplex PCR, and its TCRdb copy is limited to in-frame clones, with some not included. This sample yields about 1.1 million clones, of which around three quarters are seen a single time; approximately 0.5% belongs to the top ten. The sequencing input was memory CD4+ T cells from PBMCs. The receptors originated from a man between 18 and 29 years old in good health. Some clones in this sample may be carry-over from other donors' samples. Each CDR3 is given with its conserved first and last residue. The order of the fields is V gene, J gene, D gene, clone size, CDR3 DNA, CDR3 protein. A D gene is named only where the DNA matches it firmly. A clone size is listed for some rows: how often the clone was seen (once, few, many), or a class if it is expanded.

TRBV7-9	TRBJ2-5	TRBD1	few	TGTGCCAGCACCCTACAGGGGGTCGGGGAGACCCAGTACTTC	CASTLQGVGETQYF
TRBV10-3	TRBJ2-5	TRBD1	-	TGTGCCATCAGTGGGACAGGGACCCAAGAGACCCAGTACTTC	CAISGTGTQETQYF
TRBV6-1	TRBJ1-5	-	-	TGTGCCAGCAGCGACGTTTTGCCCCAGCATTTT	CASSDVLPQHF
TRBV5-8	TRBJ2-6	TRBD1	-	TGTGCCAGCAGTTTTTATCGGGACAGGGGGCGATCGGGGGCCAACGTCCTGACTTTC	CASSFYRDRGRSGANVLTF
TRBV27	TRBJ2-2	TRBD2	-	TGTGCCAGCAGTTTCTCATCTAGCGGGTCCCCCGGGGAGCTGTTTTTT	CASSFSSSGSPGELFF
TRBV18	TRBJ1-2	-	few	TGTGCCAGCTCACCACAACAGGTTAAATATGGCTACACCTTC	CASSPQQVKYGYTF
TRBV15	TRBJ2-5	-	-	TGTGCCACCAATAACTTCCAAGAGACCCAGTACTTC	CATNNFQETQYF
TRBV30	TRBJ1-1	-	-	TGTGCCTGGAGTGATGGGAGGGGGTATGTGGCTTTCTTT	CAWSDGRGYVAFF
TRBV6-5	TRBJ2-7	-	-	TGTGCCAGCAGTTACTCGGTGAAGGGGGACGAGCAGTACTTC	CASSYSVKGDEQYF
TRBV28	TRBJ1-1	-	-	TGTGCCAGCACTTCTGTGAACACTGAAGCTTTCTTT	CASTSVNTEAFF
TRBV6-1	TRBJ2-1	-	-	TGTGCCAGCAGTACTGCTTACCCCAATGAGCAGTTCTTC	CASSTAYPNEQFF
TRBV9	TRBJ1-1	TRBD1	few	TGTGCCAGCAGCGTAGCGGGACAGGGGAGGAGTAGTGGTACTGAAGCTTTCTTT	CASSVAGQGRSSGTEAFF
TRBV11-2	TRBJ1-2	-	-	TGTGCCAGCAGCCCCACAGAGACCTATGGCTACACCTTC	CASSPTETYGYTF
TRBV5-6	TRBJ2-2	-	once	TGTGCCAGCAGCGACACCGGGGAGCTGTTTTTT	CASSDTGELFF
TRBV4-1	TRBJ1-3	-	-	TGCGCCAGCAGCCAACCCGGACAGGGAAACACCATATATTTT	CASSQPGQGNTIYF
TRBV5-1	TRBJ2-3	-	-	TGCGCCAGCAGCTTGGGGGACTTCACAGATACGCAGTATTTT	CASSLGDFTDTQYF
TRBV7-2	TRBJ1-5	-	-	TGTGCCAGCAGCTTAATCGGCAGGGTCGGACATCAGCCCCAGCATTTT	CASSLIGRVGHQPQHF
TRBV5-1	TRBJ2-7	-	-	TGCGCCAGCAGCGGGACCAACTACGAGCAGTACTTC	CASSGTNYEQYF
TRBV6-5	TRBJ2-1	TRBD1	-	TGTGCCAGCAGCCTACAGGGGAGTGAGCAGTTCTTC	CASSLQGSEQFF
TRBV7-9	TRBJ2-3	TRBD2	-	TGTGCCAGCAGCTTAGGGGTGAAGACTAGCGGAACAGATACGCAGTATTTT	CASSLGVKTSGTDTQYF
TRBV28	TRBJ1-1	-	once	TGTGCCAGCCAACAATTGGGGACGCGAAGATCGAACACTGAAGCTTTCTTT	CASQQLGTRRSNTEAFF
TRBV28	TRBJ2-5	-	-	TGTGCCAGCAGGGGGAGGGAGACCCAGTACTTC	CASRGRETQYF
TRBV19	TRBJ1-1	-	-	TGTGCCAGTAGCCCATCATCGGCAGGGACCACTGAAGCTTTCTTT	CASSPSSAGTTEAFF
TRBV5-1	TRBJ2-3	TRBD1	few	TGCGCCAGCAGCTTACAGGGGTCAGATACGCAGTATTTT	CASSLQGSDTQYF
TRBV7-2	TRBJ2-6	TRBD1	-	TGTGCCAGCAGCACGGGGACAGGGGGCTACTTGTCTGGGGCCAACGTCCTGACTTTC	CASSTGTGGYLSGANVLTF
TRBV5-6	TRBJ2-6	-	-	TGTGCCAGCAGCTTTCAAGTCTCTGGGGCCAACGTCCTGACTTTC	CASSFQVSGANVLTF
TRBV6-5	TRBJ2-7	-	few	TGTGCCAGCAGTAACGTTGGACACGAGCAGTACTTC	CASSNVGHEQYF
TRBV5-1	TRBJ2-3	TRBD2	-	TGCGCCAGCAGCTCTGGACTAGCGGGGTACACAGATACGCAGTATTTT	CASSSGLAGYTDTQYF
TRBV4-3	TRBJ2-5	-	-	TGCGCCAGCAGCCAAGGAGGGGGGGAGACCCAGTACTTC	CASSQGGGETQYF
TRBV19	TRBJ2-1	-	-	TGTGCCAGTAGTATCTCCCCCGGGGGGCAGTTCTTC	CASSISPGGQFF
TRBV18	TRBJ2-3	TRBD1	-	TGTGCCAGCTCACCACCCCCGCGGGACAGGGGAGATACGCAGTATTTT	CASSPPPRDRGDTQYF
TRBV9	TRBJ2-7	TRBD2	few	TGTGCCAGCAGCGCCTCTGGGGAGGGACCCCTCTCCTACGAGCAGTACTTC	CASSASGEGPLSYEQYF
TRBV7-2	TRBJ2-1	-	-	TGTGCCAGCAGCTTAGGGTCAGGGACACACAATGAGCAGTTCTTC	CASSLGSGTHNEQFF
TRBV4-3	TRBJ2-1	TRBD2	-	TGCGCCAGCAGTCCGGGACTAGCGGGAGGGCAAAATGAGCAGTTCTTC	CASSPGLAGGQNEQFF
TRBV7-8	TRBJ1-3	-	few	TGTGCCAGCAGCTTAAGGGAGGGGGATGGAAACACCATATATTTT	CASSLREGDGNTIYF
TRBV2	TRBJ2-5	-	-	TGTGCCAGCAGACGACACAGGGAGGGAGAGACCCAGTACTTC	CASRRHREGETQYF
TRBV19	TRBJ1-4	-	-	TGTGCCAGTAGTGACAGTGCAACTAATGAAAAACTGTTTTTT	CASSDSATNEKLFF
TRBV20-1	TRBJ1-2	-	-	TGCAGTGCCTCACGGTTGGGTGGCTACACCTTC	CSASRLGGYTF
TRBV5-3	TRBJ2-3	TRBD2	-	TGTGCCAGAAGCTTTAGACTAGCCGCCACAGATACGCAGTATTTT	CARSFRLAATDTQYF
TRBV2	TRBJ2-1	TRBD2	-	TGTGCCAGCAGTGAAGGGCGGGGAGGGCGAAACTCCTACAATGAGCAGTTCTTC	CASSEGRGGRNSYNEQFF
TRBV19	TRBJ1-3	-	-	TGTGCCAGTAGCAGAGGACAGCACTCTGGAAACACCATATATTTT	CASSRGQHSGNTIYF
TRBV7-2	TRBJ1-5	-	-	TGTGCCAGCAGCTTAGTGTGGGAACAGGGACAGCCCCAGCATTTT	CASSLVWEQGQPQHF
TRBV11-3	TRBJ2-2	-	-	TGTGCCAGCAGCCCCCAAGCGAACACCGGGGAGCTGTTTTTT	CASSPQANTGELFF
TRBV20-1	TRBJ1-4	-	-	TGCAGTGCTCCAGATAATGAAAAACTGTTTTTT	CSAPDNEKLFF
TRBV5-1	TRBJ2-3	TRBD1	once	TGCGCCAGCAGTATTGGACAGGTCGTTGCAGATACGCAGTATTTT	CASSIGQVVADTQYF
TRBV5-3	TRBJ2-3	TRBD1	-	TGTGCCAGAAGTGCTCCGGGACAGGGGGCTAGCGGGAGAAGCACAGATACGCAGTATTTT	CARSAPGQGASGRSTDTQYF
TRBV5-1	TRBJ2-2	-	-	TGCGCCAGCAGCTTTCTGACTAGCACCGGGGAGCTGTTTTTT	CASSFLTSTGELFF
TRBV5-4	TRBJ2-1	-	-	TGTGCCAGCAGCTTGGGAGCGTCTGAGCAGTTCTTC	CASSLGASEQFF